This TCR beta chain was profiled in a study of response to subunit inactivated influenza vaccine. This clonotype was counted between two and nine times. TCRdb recomputed calls from the RT-PCR reads with MiXCR, one row per CDR3 protein. This sample has about 160,000 distinct CDR3 sequences, with approximately 11% found just once. Sample: non-naive T cells sorted from PBMCs, taken roughly 46 days after vaccination. The source is a man over 45 who received an inactivated influenza vaccine.

The CDR3 DNA is TGTGCCACCAGTACAGGTCGTACTAGCACAGATACGCAGTATTTT. As protein: CATSTGRTSTDTQYF. The chain joins TRBV24-1 to TRBJ2-3, with a possible D match to TRBD1 (5 bases). Looked up from germline, CDR1 is KGHDR and CDR2 is SFDVKD. Trimming took off 6 bases at V and 0 bases at J, with 12 bases between the two ends. The CDR3 runs 15 residues.